This TCR beta chain was retrieved from a study of blood T cell repertoires in COVID-19. About the research overall: Both acute and convalescent COVID-19 samples were obtained from the United States, Italy and Spain. The analysed material was cDNA or gDNA that came from T cells, B-cell-depleted T cells, or PBMCs.

The CDR3 has 12 amino acids. Trimming took 5 bases from V and 10 from J, leaving 14 bases between them. Germline CDR1 reads MNHEY; CDR2 reads SVGAGI. Authors' analysis steps: For nucleated cells, counts were estimated from reference gene primer amplification. Assay used: immunoSEQ multiplex PCR; TCRdb lists only in-frame clones, some missing. That table is the source of V, J and clone size, and D and trimming were worked out from the DNA. The sample yields roughly 150,000 clones, around 80% seen once. The TCR sequence derives from a woman in her forties or fifties in a cohort sampled during active or convalescent COVID-19. Sequencing was done on a sample of peripheral blood. The chain uses TRBV6-5 and TRBJ1-2; tentatively, D is TRBD1 (5 bases). The CDR3 region is CASSQRDSTYTF. CDR3 DNA: TGTGCCAGCAGTCAACGGGACTCTACCTACACCTTC.